The clone carrying this T cell receptor (beta chain) was recorded at least ten times. The antigen is undetermined. These data are taken from a study of T-cell reconstitution after alpha-beta-depleted transplantation in children. TCRbeta library preparation incorporated unique molecular identifiers. TCRdb re-called the PCR reads with MiXCR, one entry per CDR3 protein. The sample shows roughly 400,000 distinct CDR3 sequences, around two fifths of them seen only once. General study points: About two months after transplant, alpha-beta T cells reportedly came from several hundred expanded graft clones.

CDR3 length: 11 amino acids. V dropped 7 bases and J dropped 1 base, with 8 bases sitting between them. From germline, CDR1 is SQVTM and CDR2 ANQGSEA. The genes are TRBV29-1 and TRBJ2-7, with a tentative D call TRBD2 (5 bases). The input for sequencing was PBMCs, taken before TCRalphabeta/CD19-depleted stem cell transplant. The source of this sequence is a girl aged 2 to 10 with aplastic anemia, due to receive a stem cell transplant. The CDR3 sequence: CSGGQSYEQYF. CDR3 sequence (DNA): TGCAGCGGCGGGCAGTCCTACGAGCAGTACTTC.